This paragraph reports one TCR beta chain. No antigen is known for it. Sequencing was performed with immunoSEQ multiplex PCR; in TCRdb, only in-frame clones are kept and a portion is missing. The sample shows more than 95,000 clones, more than 75% of them seen only once. Germline loops: CDR1 SGHVS, CDR2 FNYEAQ. This CDR3 contains 17 residues. Trimming at V came to 2 bases and at J to 8 bases, leaving 11 bases not matched to a gene. These data belong to a study of T cell clones after liver transplantation. Study-wide results and limits: Compared with third party-reactive sequences, donor-reactive ones declined more, independent of withdrawal success.

The chain links TRBV7-6 to TRBJ2-3; 12 positions match TRBD2. This receptor was obtained from a human donor who received a liver transplant. Sample: CD4+ T cells from blood, taken before liver transplant. CDR3 nucleotide sequence: TGTGCCAGCAGCTTAAGCCTAGCGGGAGGGCCATTGGGTACGCAGTATTTT. Amino acid sequence: CASSLSLAGGPLGTQYF.